What follows are 12 T cell receptor beta chains derived from one specimen sequenced in a study of radiation and T cells in renal cell carcinoma. Described time point: baseline pretreatment blood. Treatment denoted: 15 Gy SBRT to primary tumor, nephrectomy 4 weeks later. Repertoires were generated with immunoSEQ multiplex PCR, while TCRdb's copy carries only in-frame clones and drops some. The sample has 95,000 to 150,000 clones, roughly 80% seen once. The specimen comprised blood, sampled from a patient whose treatment included radiotherapy and nephrectomy. The receptors derive from a woman aged 60-75 years with renal cell carcinoma.

The rearrangement joins TRBV4-1 to TRBJ2-3, with D possibly called TRBD1 or TRBD2 (5 bases each). Deletions cut 4 bases from V and 6 bases from J, with 17 bases between. The CDR3 spans 15 residues. The germline V gene has CDR1 MGHRA and CDR2 YSYEKL. The chain's CDR3 is CASSPYGIGADTQYF. CDR3 nucleotide sequence: TGCGCCAGCAGCCCCTATGGTATCGGGGCGGATACGCAGTATTTT.

This chain links TRBV5-6 with TRBJ2-3, with D uncertain. The V gene's germline CDR1 is SGHDT and CDR2 YYEEEE. V lost 1 base and J 0 bases, leaving 6 bases between the germline ends. This CDR3 contains 14 residues. In DNA form, the CDR3 reads TGTGCCAGCAGCTTGTACGCTAGCACAGATACGCAGTATTTT. This translates into CASSLYASTDTQYF.

This chain uses TRBV6-1 with TRBJ1-2; D unclear. Between the trimmed V and J ends, which lost 4 bases and 7 bases, there was a span of 7 bases. In germline, CDR1 is MNHNS, CDR2 SASEGT. The CDR3 spans 11 residues. The CDR3 sequence is CASSVVGGYTF. The CDR3 DNA reads as TGTGCCAGCAGTGTCGTAGGTGGCTACACCTTC.

The genes are TRBV5-8 and TRBJ1-5, with D uncertain. CDR1 and CDR2 (germline): SGHTS, YDEGEE. The CDR3 covers 16 residues. V lost 1 base and J lost 3, with 14 bases in between. The chain's CDR3 is CASSLLANSANQPQHF. The CDR3 DNA reads TGTGCCAGCAGCTTGTTAGCGAACAGCGCCAATCAGCCCCAGCATTTT. Based on the CDR3 plus reference TRBV5-8 and TRBJ1-5, the full variable domain is EAGVTQSPTHLIKTRGQQATLRCSPISGHTSVYWYQQALGLGLQFLLWYDEGEERNRGNFPPRFSGRQFPNYSSELNVNALELEDSALYLCASSLLANSANQPQHFGDGTRLSIL.

In its sample, this clone was seen a few times. V is TRBV6-5 and J is TRBJ1-2, with TRBD1 matching 8 bases. Germline V gives CDR1 MNHEY, CDR2 SVGAGI. The CDR3 loop spans 15 amino acids. Trimming cost V 0 bases and J 2 bases; bases outside gene matches: 2. CDR3 DNA sequence: TGTGCCAGCAGTTACTCTACAGGGGGGAACTATGGCTACACCTTC. Translation: CASSYSTGGNYGYTF.

This chain uses TRBV21-1 with TRBJ1-4; the D segment call TRBD1 is taken from the table without a DNA check. TRBV21-1 is classified as a pseudogene. CDR3 length: 19 amino acids. CDR3 region: CASSKGTLQGAPTNEKLFF. As DNA, the CDR3 is TGTGCCAGCAGCAAGGGGACGTTGCAGGGGGCCCCAACTAATGAAAAACTGTTTTTT.

This clone was detected only once. The chain uses TRBV7-9 and TRBJ2-2; D unclear. The CDR3 has 15 residues. V lost 4 bases and J lost 5, with 14 bases in between. Germline values: CDR1 SEHNR, CDR2 FQNEAQ (reference sequence). CDR3 DNA: TGTGCCAGCAGCTCAACGGGCCTGGCAACCGGGGAGCTGTTTTTT. Translating it yields CASSSTGLATGELFF.

This rearrangement joins TRBV5-1 to TRBJ1-2; the D gene is possibly TRBD1 (6 bases). Germline CDR1 and CDR2: SGHRS and YFSETQ. The CDR3 has 15 residues. V dropped 1 base and J dropped 5 bases, with 15 bases sitting between them. The CDR3 region is CASSLRGNISYGYTF. CDR3 coding DNA: TGCGCCAGCAGCTTGAGGGGGAACATATCATATGGCTACACCTTC.

V is TRBV19 and J is TRBJ2-7; 8 bases fit TRBD2. The CDR3 extends over 15 amino acids. The V and J ends lost 3 bases and 5 bases, in that order; junction bases with no gene match: 9. The germline CDR1 and CDR2 sequences are LNHDA and SQIVND (reference sequence). CDR3 in DNA: TGTGCCAGTAGTATTGCAGGAGCGGGAGCTGACGAGCAGTACTTC. The encoded protein is CASSIAGAGADEQYF.

For the CDR3, the DNA is TGTGCCAGCAGAACCGGACTAGCGGGAGGGAGGAGAGATACGCAGTATTTT. Translation gives CASRTGLAGGRRDTQYF. The chain couples TRBV7-9 to TRBJ2-3; 15 bases are shared with TRBD2. Unmatched junction bases numbered 9, after V lost 6 bases and J lost 5 bases. The germline gives CDR1 SEHNR, CDR2 FQNEAQ (reference sequence). CDR3 length equals 17 residues.

CDR3 bases: TGCGCCAGCAGCTTGGACAGGGTGAGCACAGATACGCAGTATTTT. Its protein is CASSLDRVSTDTQYF. V and J are TRBV5-1 and TRBJ2-3, with D tentatively TRBD1 (6 bases). Trimming pared 0 bases from V and 0 bases from J, leaving 8 bases between. CDR1 is SGHRS, CDR2 YFSETQ, per germline. The CDR3 has 15 amino acids.

The J gene is TRBJ2-7, the V gene TRBV21-1. TRBV21-1 is given as a pseudogene. There are 14 residues in the CDR3. As DNA, the CDR3 is TGTGCCAGCAGCAAAGCAGAAGTTACCTACGAGCAGTACTTC. Amino acid sequence: CASSKAEVTYEQYF.